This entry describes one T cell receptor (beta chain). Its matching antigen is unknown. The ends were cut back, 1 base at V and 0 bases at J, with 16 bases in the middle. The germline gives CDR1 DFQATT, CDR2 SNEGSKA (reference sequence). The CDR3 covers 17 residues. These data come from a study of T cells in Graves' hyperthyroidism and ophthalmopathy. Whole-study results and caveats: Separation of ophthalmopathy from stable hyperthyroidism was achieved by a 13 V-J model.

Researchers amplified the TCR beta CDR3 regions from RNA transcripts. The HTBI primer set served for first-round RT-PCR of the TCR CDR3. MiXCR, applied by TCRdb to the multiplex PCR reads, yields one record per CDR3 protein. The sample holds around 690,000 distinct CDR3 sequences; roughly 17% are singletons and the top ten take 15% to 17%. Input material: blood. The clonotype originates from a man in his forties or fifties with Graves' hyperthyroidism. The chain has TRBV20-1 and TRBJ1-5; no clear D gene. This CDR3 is CSARASARGVSNQPQHF. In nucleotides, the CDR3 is TGCAGTGCTAGAGCGAGCGCCCGAGGTGTTAGCAATCAGCCCCAGCATTTT.